The 23 T cell receptor beta chains in this list originate from one sample, sequenced in a study of cytomegalovirus exposure and HLA in healthy donors. PCR was performed using 60 Vbeta and 13 Jbeta primers. Assay: immunoSEQ multiplex PCR; the TCRdb copy retains only in-frame clones and omits some. Of some 76,000 clones listed, more than 80% are singletons. Sequencing input: PBMCs. These receptors all come from a woman aged 30 to 39 in good health and CMV-seronegative.

This clone is a singleton in its sample. The chain is built from TRBV11-1 and TRBJ2-7; TRBD2 matches at 8 bases. The CDR3 runs 19 residues. Trimming removed 2 bases from V and 0 bases from J; junction bases left unmatched: 15. Germline V CDR1 and CDR2: SGHAT, FQDESV (reference sequence). CDR3 region: CASSLLRGAFSRSSYEQYF. For the CDR3, the DNA is TGTGCCAGCAGCTTATTGCGGGGGGCATTCTCTAGGAGCTCCTACGAGCAGTACTTC. The complete variable domain, with remaining parts taken from reference TRBV11-1 and TRBJ2-7, reads EAEVAQSPRYKITEKSQAVAFWCDPISGHATLYWYRQILGQGPELLVQFQDESVVDDSQLPKDRFSAERLKGVDSTLKIQPAELGDSAMYLCASSLLRGAFSRSSYEQYFGPGTRLTVT.

V gene TRBV11-3 combines with J gene TRBJ2-5, with TRBD2 matching 9 bases. Germline-derived CDR1 and CDR2 are SGHNT and YENEEA. The CDR3 runs to 17 residues. The J segment lost 3 bases and the V segment lost 5 bases, leaving 13 bases of the junction unmatched. The CDR3, as DNA: TGTGCCAGCAGCCCCGGGCTAGCGGGAAATCTGAAAGAGACCCAGTACTTC. Its translation is CASSPGLAGNLKETQYF.

This chain links TRBV5-1 with TRBJ2-1, with 7 nucleotides matching TRBD2. The germline V gene encodes CDR1 SGHRS and CDR2 YFSETQ. The CDR3 runs to 14 residues. V trimming: 5 bases; J trimming: 4 bases; junction bases outside the gene matches: 6. Here the CDR3 DNA reads TGCGCCAGCAGAGTGGCGGGGGATTACAATGAGCAGTTCTTC. Its translation: CASRVAGDYNEQFF.

About this clone: An end of the junction differs from the germline gene, which may be a read error. V gene TRBV7-9 combines with J gene TRBJ2-7; D possibly corresponds to TRBD2 (6 bases). The CDR3 covers 14 residues. Germline assignment: CDR1 SEHNR and CDR2 FQNEAQ (reference sequence). CDR3 amino acids: CSSSLAVRGNEQYF. DNA for the CDR3: TGTTCCAGCAGCTTAGCGGTGAGAGGAAACGAGCAGTACTTC.

V is TRBV5-1 and J is TRBJ2-5, with 7 bases lining up with TRBD2. V lost 4 bases and J lost 5; bases outside the gene matches: 11. CDR1 SGHRS and CDR2 YFSETQ come from the germline V gene. This CDR3 comprises 15 residues. CDR3 bases: TGCGCCAGCAGCCCCGGGGGAGGGCCAGGGGAGACCCAGTACTTC. Its translation is CASSPGGGPGETQYF.

Written as DNA, the CDR3 is TGTGCCAGCAGTGGCCGGACTAGCGGGAGGAGGGGAGAGACCCAGTACTTC. Residues: CASSGRTSGRRGETQYF. The rearrangement links TRBV2 to TRBJ2-5; 14 bases match TRBD2. V lost 4 bases and J lost 4; bases outside the gene matches: 8. The CDR3 is made up of 17 amino acids. Germline assignment: CDR1 SNHLY and CDR2 FYNNEI.

In this sample, this clone turned up a few times. The J gene is TRBJ1-4, the V gene TRBV7-9; weak D call: TRBD1 (5 bases). CDR1 and CDR2 from the germline V gene are SEHNR and FQNEAQ (reference sequence). This CDR3 region has 13 residues. V was shortened by 4 bases and J by 7 bases, with 10 bases between the two germline ends. The CDR3 region is CASSSRGGEKLFF. CDR3 DNA: TGTGCCAGCAGCTCCCGGGGGGGTGAAAAACTGTTTTTT.

This rearrangement joins TRBV5-1 to TRBJ2-3, with a weak D call TRBD1 (6 bases). Trimming took off 4 bases at V and 2 bases at J, with 11 bases between the two ends. CDR1 and CDR2 (germline): SGHRS, YFSETQ. This CDR3 is 14 amino acids long. CDR3 protein: CASSGGLITDTQYF. CDR3 DNA sequence: TGCGCCAGCAGCGGGGGCCTTATCACAGATACGCAGTATTTT.

V usage is TRBV7-8 and J usage is TRBJ1-2; 9 bases map to TRBD1. V shed 3 bases and J 8 bases; nucleotides not matched to a gene: 7. The CDR3 contains 14 residues. Germline values: CDR1 SGHVS, CDR2 FQNEAQ. CDR3 loop: CASSFSTGGEGYTF. Here the CDR3 DNA reads TGTGCCAGCAGCTTCTCGACAGGGGGAGAGGGCTACACCTTC.

The J gene is TRBJ2-5, the V gene TRBV5-4; 16 bases fit TRBD2. Germline V gives CDR1 SGHNT, CDR2 YYREEE (reference sequence). The CDR3 sequence is 17 residues long. V lost 3 bases, J lost 5 bases, and 7 bases stayed unmatched. The CDR3 nucleotides are TGTGCCAGCAGCTCCGGGACTAGCGGGAGGGCCGGCGAGACCCAGTACTTC. Protein sequence: CASSSGTSGRAGETQYF.

The rearrangement joins TRBV7-9 to TRBJ2-2; 9 nucleotides line up with TRBD2. After removal of 8 bases from V and 0 bases from J, the junction contained 7 bases not matched to a gene. Germline CDR1 SEHNR, CDR2 FQNEAQ (reference sequence). The CDR3 has 16 residues. The CDR3, as DNA: TGTGCCAGCCACGGGCTAGCGGGGTCGAACACCGGGGAGCTGTTTTTT. Encoded protein: CASHGLAGSNTGELFF.

V is TRBV28 and J is TRBJ1-2, with D possibly being TRBD1 (6 bases). This CDR3 contains 13 residues. Germline loops: CDR1 MDHEN, CDR2 SYDVKM. With 6 bases removed from V and 4 bases from J, the gap between germline ends came to 12 bases. The CDR3 loop is CASRQDSSYGYTF. In DNA, the CDR3 is TGTGCCAGCAGGCAGGACAGCAGCTATGGCTACACCTTC.

In this sample, this clone turned up once. The genes are TRBV9 and TRBJ2-6, with D tentatively TRBD1 (6 bases). Trimming shortened V by 4 bases and J by 0 bases, and 11 bases separated the two germline ends. This CDR3 comprises 16 residues. The germline V gene encodes CDR1 SGDLS and CDR2 YYNGEE. CDR3 bases: TGTGCCAGCAGCTCCGACAGGAGCTCTGGGGCCAACGTCCTGACTTTC. Translation gives CASSSDRSSGANVLTF. Together with reference TRBV9 and TRBJ2-6, the CDR3 gives the full variable domain: DSGVTQTPKHLITATGQRVTLRCSPRSGDLSVYWYQQSLDQGLQFLIQYYNGEERAKGNILERFSAQQFPDLHSELNLSSLELGDSALYFCASSSDRSSGANVLTFGAGSRLTVL.

This rearrangement joins TRBV7-6 to TRBJ2-5; a possible D gene is TRBD2 (5 bases). The germline gives CDR1 SGHVS, CDR2 FNYEAQ. Trimming cost V 7 bases and J 1 base, with 19 bases left between them. The CDR3 contains 16 residues. CDR3 in amino acids: CASNRDTLIFQETQYF. The CDR3 DNA reads as TGTGCCAGCAATCGGGATACCCTTATCTTCCAAGAGACCCAGTACTTC.

V and J are TRBV2 and TRBJ2-7; D is ambiguous. Germline V gene lookup returns CDR1 SNHLY and CDR2 FYNNEI. The CDR3 extends over 11 amino acids. Trimming stripped 7 bases from V and 3 bases from J, with 7 bases between. The CDR3 region is CASKYNYEQYF. As DNA, the CDR3 is TGTGCCAGCAAATACAACTACGAGCAGTACTTC.

The chain employs TRBV6-1 and TRBJ2-3; D possibly corresponds to TRBD2 (6 bases). V lost 1 base and J lost 6, with 29 bases in between. From germline, CDR1 is MNHNS and CDR2 SASEGT. The length of the CDR3 is 20 residues. In DNA form, the CDR3 reads TGTGCCAGCAGTGAAGAAGTTGGGAATAGCGGCCTAACCCACATGGATACGCAGTATTTT. Amino acids: CASSEEVGNSGLTHMDTQYF.

V and J are TRBV18 and TRBJ2-5; D is ambiguous. CDR1 KGHSH and CDR2 LQKENI come from the germline V gene. The ends were cut back, 3 bases at V and 5 bases at J, with 10 bases in the middle. The CDR3 length is 13 residues. CDR3 nucleotide sequence: TGTGCCAGCTCACCGAGGAATGGGGAGACCCAGTACTTC. This gives the protein CASSPRNGETQYF.

The V gene is TRBV7-9, the J gene TRBJ1-2; 8 bases match TRBD1. CDR3 length: 16 residues. V dropped 6 bases and J dropped 6; count of bases not matched to a gene: 15. From germline, CDR1 is SEHNR and CDR2 FQNEAQ (reference sequence). The CDR3 DNA reads as TGTGCCAGCAGTCCCGGGACAGGATTTAACTATGATGGCTACACCTTC. Encoded protein: CASSPGTGFNYDGYTF.

J is TRBJ2-5 and V is TRBV13; 8 bases fit TRBD1. The assigned J gene may be wrong: the sequence end matches TRBJ2-7 better. CDR1 is PRHDT and CDR2 is FYEKMQ in the germline V gene (reference sequence). The CDR3 spans 15 residues. CDR3 region: CASSQTNRGNYEQYF. The CDR3 nucleotides read TGTGCCAGCAGCCAGACGAACAGGGGGAACTACGAGCAGTACTTC.

The chain links TRBV11-2 to TRBJ2-7; 9 bases are a match to TRBD2. Germline CDR1 SGHAT, CDR2 FQNNGV. J was trimmed by 3 bases and V by 1 base; bases with no gene match: 16. The CDR3 has 19 residues. This chain's CDR3 is CASSLGAMLAGISHYEQYF. The CDR3 DNA sequence: TGTGCCAGCAGCTTAGGGGCTATGCTAGCGGGAATATCTCACTACGAGCAGTACTTC.

V is TRBV5-6 and J is TRBJ2-3, with TRBD2 identical over 9 bases. This CDR3 has 19 amino acids. V shed 0 bases and J 0 bases; nucleotides not matched to a gene: 11. Germline assignment: CDR1 SGHDT and CDR2 YYEEEE. CDR3 in DNA: TGTGCCAGCAGCTTGGGTCTAGCGGGATTGATTTTTAGCACAGATACGCAGTATTTT. As protein: CASSLGLAGLIFSTDTQYF. Supplemented by reference TRBV5-6 and TRBJ2-3, the full variable domain reads DAGVTQSPTHLIKTRGQQVTLRCSPKSGHDTVSWYQQALGQGPQFIFQYYEEEERQRGNFPDRFSGHQFPNYSSELNVNALLLGDSALYLCASSLGLAGLIFSTDTQYFGPGTRLTVL.

This clone was seen more than once but under ten times. The rearrangement uses TRBV5-6 and TRBJ1-3; the D gene is possibly TRBD1 (6 bases). V was clipped by 1 base and J by 0 bases, with 8 bases between them. CDR1 and CDR2 (germline): SGHDT, YYEEEE. The CDR3 has 15 amino acids. The CDR3 DNA is TGTGCCAGCAGCTTGCTACAGGGCTCTGGAAACACCATATATTTT. Protein sequence: CASSLLQGSGNTIYF.

The chain joins TRBV30 to TRBJ1-2; D unresolved. Trimming took 0 bases from V and 5 from J, leaving 7 bases between them. CDR1 and CDR2 from the germline V gene are GTSNPN and SVGIG (reference sequence). The CDR3 is 12 amino acids. The CDR3 is CAWSVSGYGYTF. CDR3 nucleotide sequence: TGTGCCTGGAGTGTGTCGGGGTATGGCTACACCTTC.